These T cell receptor beta chains were read from a single sample in a study of cytomegalovirus exposure and HLA in healthy donors. Sequenced by immunoSEQ multiplex PCR; TCRdb stores in-frame clones only, minus some. The profile shows approximately 72,000 clones, 94% of them singletons. The sample taken for sequencing was PBMCs. Every receptor here comes from a woman under 30 in good health and CMV-seronegative. The CDR3 runs from the conserved cysteine through the conserved F or W. A D gene is named only where the DNA matches it firmly. Clone size is stated in some rows and not others, as once, few, many or a class when expanded.

j_gene	abundance	d_gene	v_gene	CDR3aa	CDR3nt
TRBJ1-1	.	TRBD1	TRBV5-8	CASSGMTGRTEAFF	TGTGCCAGCAGCGGAATGACAGGGAGGACTGAAGCTTTCTTT
TRBJ1-1	.	.	TRBV30	CAWNSRTMNTEAFF	TGTGCCTGGAATAGCAGGACAATGAACACTGAAGCTTTCTTT
TRBJ2-1	once	.	TRBV10-3	CAISGKIVGGYSYNEQFF	TGTGCCATCAGTGGAAAGATTGTCGGGGGATACTCCTACAATGAGCAGTTCTTC
TRBJ1-2	.	.	TRBV5-5	CASSWTDNYGYTF	TGTGCCAGCAGCTGGACTGACAACTATGGCTACACCTTC
TRBJ1-5	.	TRBD1	TRBV28	CASSLWATGARQPQHF	TGTGCCAGCAGTTTATGGGCGACAGGGGCGCGTCAGCCCCAGCATTTT
TRBJ1-1	.	TRBD1	TRBV18	CASSHEGASPEAFF	TGTGCCAGCTCACATGAGGGGGCGAGCCCTGAAGCTTTCTTT
TRBJ2-2	.	TRBD2	TRBV6-6	CASSYSGGGDPGELFF	TGTGCCAGCAGTTACTCCGGCGGGGGGGATCCCGGGGAGCTGTTTTTT
TRBJ2-3	.	.	TRBV28	CASKKRGASADTQYF	TGTGCCAGCAAAAAACGCGGGGCGTCGGCAGATACGCAGTATTTT
TRBJ2-3	.	TRBD1	TRBV5-1	CASSLQGGSTDTQYF	TGCGCCAGCAGCTTACAGGGGGGCAGCACAGATACGCAGTATTTT
TRBJ1-2	once	.	TRBV5-8	CASSLEGQYYGYTF	TGTGCCAGCAGCTTGGAAGGACAGTACTATGGCTACACCTTC
TRBJ1-1	.	TRBD1	TRBV6-1	CASIKGGSEAFF	TGTGCCAGCATTAAAGGGGGCTCTGAAGCTTTCTTT
TRBJ1-2	.	.	TRBV27	CASSPRAAYGYTF	TGTGCCAGCAGCCCCAGAGCGGCGTATGGCTACACCTTC
TRBJ1-2	.	.	TRBV28	CASSLMLRVKYGYTF	TGTGCCAGCAGTTTAATGCTCAGGGTGAAGTATGGCTACACCTTC
TRBJ2-2	few	.	TRBV6-4	CASSDSETGNTGELFF	TGTGCCAGCAGTGACTCCGAAACGGGGAACACCGGGGAGCTGTTTTTT
TRBJ1-5	.	.	TRBV7-8	CASSIGQNQPQHF	TGTGCCAGCAGCATTGGACAGAATCAGCCCCAGCATTTT
TRBJ1-1	few	TRBD1	TRBV6-1	CATYERTGFREAFF	TGTGCCACCTACGAAAGGACAGGTTTCCGTGAAGCTTTCTTT
TRBJ2-1	.	TRBD1	TRBV5-1	CASSMGQAGGNEQFF	TGCGCCAGCAGCATGGGACAGGCTGGGGGCAATGAGCAGTTCTTC
TRBJ2-5	.	.	TRBV19	CASSIAWRQGRETQYF	TGTGCCAGTAGTATAGCTTGGCGGCAGGGTAGGGAGACCCAGTACTTC
TRBJ1-1	.	.	TRBV10-3	CAIGRKQGQLNTEAFF	TGTGCCATCGGTAGAAAACAGGGTCAGCTGAACACTGAAGCTTTCTTT
TRBJ2-5	.	TRBD1	TRBV9	CASSVQGQVGETQYF	TGTGCCAGCAGCGTACAAGGACAGGTTGGAGAGACCCAGTACTTC
TRBJ2-5	.	.	TRBV11-3	CASSEGVWGETQYF	TGTGCCAGCAGCGAGGGGGTTTGGGGGGAGACCCAGTACTTC
TRBJ1-6	.	TRBD1	TRBV5-4	CASSLAGQGNSPLHF	TGTGCCAGCAGCTTGGCAGGACAGGGTAATTCACCCCTCCACTTT
TRBJ1-3	.	.	TRBV18	CASSPPETPGNTIYF	TGTGCCAGCTCACCACCAGAGACACCTGGAAACACCATATATTTT
TRBJ1-2	.	TRBD1	TRBV5-1	CASSYGQGPGYTF	TGCGCCAGCAGCTACGGACAGGGCCCTGGCTACACCTTC
TRBJ1-1	.	.	TRBV30	CAWSVGLPNTEAFF	TGTGCCTGGAGTGTGGGACTTCCGAACACTGAAGCTTTCTTT
TRBJ1-2	once	.	TRBV4-1	CASSQDNVAWRDGYTF	TGCGCCAGCAGCCAAGATAATGTCGCTTGGCGGGATGGCTACACCTTC
TRBJ2-3	medium-sized	TRBD1	TRBV19	CASSIVAGQGADTQYF	TGTGCCAGTAGTATAGTAGCCGGACAGGGGGCGGATACGCAGTATTTT
TRBJ2-3	.	TRBD1	TRBV9	CASSVATGGLKYF	TGTGCCAGCAGCGTAGCTACAGGGGGATTAAAGTATTTT
TRBJ2-5	.	.	TRBV7-6	CASTPGGRETQYF	TGTGCCAGCACCCCCGGGGGTCGGGAGACCCAGTACTTC
TRBJ1-1	.	.	TRBV19	CASSMLWGVNTEAFF	TGTGCCAGTAGTATGTTATGGGGAGTGAACACTGAAGCTTTCTTT
TRBJ2-1	.	.	TRBV5-1	CASSLAREEFNEQFF	TGCGCCAGCAGCTTGGCTCGCGAGGAGTTCAATGAGCAGTTCTTC
TRBJ1-3	.	.	TRBV5-5	CASSYGIQGGSGNTIYF	TGTGCCAGCAGCTACGGAATACAGGGCGGCTCTGGAAACACCATATATTTT
TRBJ2-7	.	.	TRBV9	CASSVEQGPTYEQYF	TGTGCCAGCAGCGTCGAACAGGGACCCACCTACGAGCAGTACTTC
TRBJ1-1	.	.	TRBV7-8	CASSLVRVSEAFF	TGTGCCAGCAGCTTAGTACGGGTCTCTGAAGCTTTCTTT
TRBJ1-2	.	TRBD1	TRBV30	CAHQTGTANSYGYTF	TGTGCCCACCAGACCGGGACAGCTAATAGCTATGGCTACACCTTC
TRBJ1-5	.	.	TRBV27	CASSFNIGSNQPQHF	TGTGCCAGCAGTTTTAATATCGGGAGCAATCAGCCCCAGCATTTT
TRBJ2-3	.	TRBD2	TRBV4-2	CASSQDWLAGSTDTQYF	TGTGCCAGCAGCCAAGACTGGTTAGCGGGCAGCACAGATACGCAGTATTTT